Listed here is a single T cell receptor beta chain. The antigen remains unidentified. This sample is part of a study of radiotherapy plus CTLA-4 blockade in lung cancer. Study results and caveats: Early clonal dynamics of blood T cells, together with interferon-beta, were reported as the best response predictor.

Profiled with immunoSEQ multiplex PCR; TCRdb holds only in-frame clones, not every one. The sample contains 80,000 to 100,000 clones, roughly 74% of which appear only once. Germline CDR1 is KGHSH and CDR2 is LQKENI. The CDR3 contains 18 residues. J lost 2 bases, V lost 2 bases, and 10 bases had no gene match. This sequence originates from a human donor with non-small cell lung cancer who had a partial response to radiotherapy plus ipilimumab. Some clones in this sample may be carry-over from other donors' samples. The specimen was peripheral blood, collected from a patient treated with radiotherapy plus ipilimumab. The rearrangement links TRBV18 to TRBJ2-5, with 11 positions matching TRBD2. The CDR3 nucleotides are TGTGCCAGCTCACCAGGCACCCGGGGACTAGCGGAACAAGAGACCCAGTACTTC. Translating it yields CASSPGTRGLAEQETQYF.